This T cell receptor beta chain was found in a study of CXCR3-negative and CXCR3-positive naive CD8 T cells. Study-wide points: Comparison of naive cells showed more hydrophobic TRB CDR3s in CXCR3-positive than in CXCR3-negative naive cells.

The germline gives CDR1 SEHNR, CDR2 FQNEAQ (reference sequence). CDR3 length equals 15 residues. The TRB cDNA libraries were prepared by 5' RACE with UMI labels. Reanalyzing the 5' RACE reads, TCRdb keeps one entry per CDR3 protein, without DNA. The sample totals some 140,000 distinct CDR3 sequences; its top ten clones hold less than 0.55%. Notes on this clonotype: Its antigen is still unknown.

The sequence derives from a human donor in good health. Some clones in this sample may be carry-over from other donors' samples. Material for sequencing was naive CXCR3+ CD8+ T cells from blood. Subset described: CD45RO-CCR7+CD27+CD95- naive CD8+ T cells expressing CXCR3 (TNR3+). The chain combines TRBV7-9 with TRBJ2-5; checking the TCRdb D call of TRBD1 is not possible without DNA. CDR3 protein: CASSSIGGLQETQYF.